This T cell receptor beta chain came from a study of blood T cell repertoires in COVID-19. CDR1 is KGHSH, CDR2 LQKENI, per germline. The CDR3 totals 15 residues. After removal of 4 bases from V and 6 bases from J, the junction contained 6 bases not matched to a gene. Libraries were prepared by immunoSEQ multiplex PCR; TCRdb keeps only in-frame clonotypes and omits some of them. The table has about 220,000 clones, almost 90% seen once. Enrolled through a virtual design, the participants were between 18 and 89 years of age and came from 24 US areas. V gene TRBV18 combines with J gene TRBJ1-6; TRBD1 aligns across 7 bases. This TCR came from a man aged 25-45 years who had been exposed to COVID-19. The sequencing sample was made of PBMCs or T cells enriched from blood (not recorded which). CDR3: CASSLNSGGNSPLHF. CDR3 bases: TGTGCCAGCTCACTAAACTCAGGGGGTAATTCACCCCTCCACTTT.